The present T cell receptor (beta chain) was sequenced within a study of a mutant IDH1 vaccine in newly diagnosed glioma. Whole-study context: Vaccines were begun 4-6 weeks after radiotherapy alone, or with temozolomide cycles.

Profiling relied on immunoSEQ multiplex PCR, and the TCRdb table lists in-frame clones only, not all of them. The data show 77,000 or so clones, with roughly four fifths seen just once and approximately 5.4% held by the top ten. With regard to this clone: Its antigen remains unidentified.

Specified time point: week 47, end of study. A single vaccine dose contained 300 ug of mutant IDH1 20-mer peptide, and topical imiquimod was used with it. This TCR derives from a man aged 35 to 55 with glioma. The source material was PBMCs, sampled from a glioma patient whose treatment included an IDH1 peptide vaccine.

In DNA form, the CDR3 reads TGCGCCAGCAGCCAAGATACGGCGGGAGGGCTTAAAGATACGCAGTATTTT. Protein: CASSQDTAGGLKDTQYF. The chain combines TRBV4-1 with TRBJ2-3; 9 bases match TRBD2. V lost 0 bases and J lost 5; bases outside the gene matches: 9. Germline assignment: CDR1 MGHRA and CDR2 YSYEKL. The CDR3 contains 17 residues.